The present T cell receptor (beta chain) was sequenced within a study of cytomegalovirus exposure and HLA in healthy donors. Study results and caveats: When a later analysis compared HLA-associated TCR beta chains with equally common others, the HLA-associated chains turned out to be more clonally expanded and to have lower generation probabilities.

Healthy bone marrow donors supplied every sample. Nominally healthy donors provided the samples, though records likely missed some immune exposures. PCR was performed using 60 Vbeta and 13 Jbeta primers. TCRdb keeps only in-frame clones here, not all; method: immunoSEQ multiplex PCR. This sample has some 190,000 clones, with 85% to 90% found just once. Points on this clone: As yet, its antigen is unknown.

The V gene end was trimmed by 0 bases and the J gene end by 6 bases; junction bases not matched to a gene: 4. Germline CDR1 is MNHEY and CDR2 is SVGAGI. This CDR3 region has 16 residues. The clonotype comes from a woman aged 18-35 years in good health and CMV-seronegative. The chain recombines TRBV6-5 with TRBJ1-5; 11 bases are shared with TRBD1. Sequences were obtained from PBMCs. This CDR3 is CASSYSWTGGVQPQHF. CDR3 coding DNA: TGTGCCAGCAGTTACTCCTGGACAGGGGGCGTTCAGCCCCAGCATTTT.